This T cell receptor beta chain stems from a study of T-cell memory formation after mild COVID-19. The study's findings and limits: From day 15 to 85, contracting clones were balanced between CD4 and CD8, whereas later expanders leaned toward CD4+.

From the 5' RACE reads, TCRdb called clonotypes with MiXCR, one entry per CDR3 protein. The top ten hold about 33% of the sample, which has more than 75,000 distinct CDR3 sequences, around 14% seen once. The germline V gene encodes CDR1 SGHRS and CDR2 YFSETQ. V shed 0 bases and J shed 1 base, with 11 bases lying between them. The length of the CDR3 is 16 residues. This clonotype was counted only a few times. Its antigen is currently unknown. The receptor was derived from an adult woman who had mild COVID-19 (a few samples of this study predate the infection). Cell type and time point are not known. Sequenced: PBMCs or a T cell subset sorted from them (not recorded which). V gene TRBV5-1 combines with J gene TRBJ2-1, with D possibly called TRBD1 or TRBD2 (5 bases each). The CDR3 DNA is TGCGCCAGCAGCTTGGTGGGGGAGTGGTCCTACAATGAGCAGTTCTTC. Translating gives CASSLVGEWSYNEQFF.